The rows below give T cell receptor beta chains drawn from one sample of a study of cytomegalovirus exposure and HLA in healthy donors. Measured with immunoSEQ multiplex PCR; TCRdb has only the in-frame clones, and not every one. The sample consists of 150,000 to 200,000 clones, roughly 90% of them appearing once. The sample comprised PBMCs. These TCRs come from a woman between 18 and 30 years old in good health and CMV-seropositive. CDR3s include the opening cysteine and the closing phenylalanine or tryptophan. The order of the fields is clone size, V gene, J gene, D gene, CDR3 DNA, CDR3 protein. D genes are given only for firm matches. Size tells how often a clone was seen (once, few, many) or the class of an expanded clone, and some rows leave it out.

size: NA; V: TRBV9; J: TRBJ1-1; D: NA; DNA: TGTGCCAGCAGTGGCCCTAGAGCTGGGGGCGGTTACACTGAAGCTTTCTTT; CDR3: CASSGPRAGGGYTEAFF
size: NA; V: TRBV2; J: TRBJ2-1; D: TRBD2; DNA: TGTGCCAGCAGTGAGGGGGTAGCGGGAGAGATTGAGCAGTTCTTC; CDR3: CASSEGVAGEIEQFF
size: NA; V: TRBV28; J: TRBJ1-1; D: NA; DNA: TGTGCCAGCAGTGCTTACACAGGGCCCGGGAACACTGAAGCTTTCTTT; CDR3: CASSAYTGPGNTEAFF
size: NA; V: TRBV5-6; J: TRBJ2-3; D: NA; DNA: TGTGCCAGCAGCGGACAGCTCACAGATACGCAGTATTTT; CDR3: CASSGQLTDTQYF
size: NA; V: TRBV6-5; J: TRBJ2-7; D: NA; DNA: TGTGCCAGCAGTTACGGGCAAACCTACGAGCAGTACTTC; CDR3: CASSYGQTYEQYF
size: NA; V: TRBV6-6; J: TRBJ2-2; D: NA; DNA: TGTGCCAGCAGTCCCCCGGGGGACACCGGGGAGCTGTTTTTT; CDR3: CASSPPGDTGELFF
size: once; V: TRBV9; J: TRBJ2-4; D: TRBD1; DNA: TGTGCCAGCAGCCAACATGACAGGGTGGGAAACATTCAGTACTTC; CDR3: CASSQHDRVGNIQYF
size: NA; V: TRBV29-1; J: TRBJ1-2; D: NA; DNA: TGCAGCGTTGGGGCACAGGGAGGGATGGGCTACACCTTC; CDR3: CSVGAQGGMGYTF
size: few; V: TRBV29-1; J: TRBJ1-3; D: NA; DNA: TGCAGCGTTGAGCAGAACTCTGGAAACACCATATATTTT; CDR3: CSVEQNSGNTIYF
size: NA; V: TRBV10-1; J: TRBJ1-5; D: NA; DNA: TGCGCCAGCAGGACCCTTGGCGGGCCCCAGCATTTT; CDR3: CASRTLGGPQHF
size: NA; V: TRBV9; J: TRBJ2-7; D: TRBD2; DNA: TGTGCCAGCAGCGCGGGACTAGCGGGATGGTACGAGCAGTACTTC; CDR3: CASSAGLAGWYEQYF
size: NA; V: TRBV25-1; J: TRBJ1-1; D: NA; DNA: TGTGCCAGCAGTGCCAAAGACAAAGCTTTCTTT; CDR3: CASSAKDKAFF
size: once; V: TRBV19; J: TRBJ2-6; D: NA; DNA: TGTGCCAGTAGTATACCCCTCCACAGGTCTGGGGCCAACGTCCTGACTTTC; CDR3: CASSIPLHRSGANVLTF
size: NA; V: TRBV11-1; J: TRBJ1-3; D: NA; DNA: TGTGCCAGCAGCCCGAGAATGAGAAACACCATATATTTT; CDR3: CASSPRMRNTIYF
size: NA; V: TRBV12-5; J: TRBJ2-1; D: TRBD2; DNA: TGTGCTAGTGGTTTGGCCAGCGGGAGGGCCTACAATGAGCAGTTCTTC; CDR3: CASGLASGRAYNEQFF
size: once; V: TRBV18; J: TRBJ2-7; D: NA; DNA: TGTGCCAGCTCACTTAAACAGGGTTGGGGAGAGCAGTACTTC; CDR3: CASSLKQGWGEQYF
size: NA; V: TRBV15; J: TRBJ2-1; D: NA; DNA: TGTGCCACCAGCAGCAGCGACCATGAGCAGTTCTTC; CDR3: CATSSSDHEQFF
size: few; V: TRBV7-9; J: TRBJ1-5; D: NA; DNA: TGTGCCAGCAGCTTAGGAGGGCAGCCCCAGCATTTT; CDR3: CASSLGGQPQHF
size: NA; V: TRBV25-1; J: TRBJ1-4; D: NA; DNA: TGTGCCAGCAGTGTCGGTACAACTAATGAAAAACTGTTTTTT; CDR3: CASSVGTTNEKLFF
size: few; V: TRBV6-4; J: TRBJ2-1; D: TRBD2; DNA: TGTGCCAGCAGTGGCACCGGGACTAGCGGTTCAGAGACGTTCTTC; CDR3: CASSGTGTSGSETFF
size: NA; V: TRBV7-9; J: TRBJ2-1; D: NA; DNA: TGTGCCAGCAGCTTAGCGGGGGGACCTTTCCAATACAATGAGCAGTTCTTC; CDR3: CASSLAGGPFQYNEQFF
size: NA; V: TRBV13; J: TRBJ2-7; D: TRBD1; DNA: TGTGCCAGCAGCTTAGAACCGGTTGACAGGGTATTCTCCTACGAGCAGTACTTC; CDR3: CASSLEPVDRVFSYEQYF
size: NA; V: TRBV7-3; J: TRBJ2-1; D: TRBD2; DNA: TGTGCCAGCAGCCCGGGACTAGCGGGAAACAATGAGCAGTTCTTC; CDR3: CASSPGLAGNNEQFF
size: NA; V: TRBV9; J: TRBJ2-6; D: TRBD1; DNA: TGTGCCAGCAGCGCATGGGACAGACGATACTCTGGGGCCAACGTCCTGACTTTC; CDR3: CASSAWDRRYSGANVLTF
size: NA; V: TRBV6-5; J: TRBJ1-5; D: NA; DNA: TGTGCCAGCAGTTACCGAGGTGGTCAGCCCCAGCATTTT; CDR3: CASSYRGGQPQHF
size: NA; V: TRBV18; J: TRBJ2-7; D: NA; DNA: TGTGCCAGCTCCCCGGCAGGGAACTCCTACGAGCAGTACTTC; CDR3: CASSPAGNSYEQYF
size: NA; V: TRBV4-2; J: TRBJ2-3; D: NA; DNA: TGTGCCAGCAGCCAAGACGGGGGGCCCACAGATACGCAGTATTTT; CDR3: CASSQDGGPTDTQYF
size: NA; V: TRBV2; J: TRBJ1-1; D: NA; DNA: TGTGCCAGCAGTCCGAGGACATCCGGGTGGACTGAAGCTTTCTTT; CDR3: CASSPRTSGWTEAFF
size: NA; V: TRBV7-3; J: TRBJ2-2; D: TRBD1; DNA: TGTGCCAGCAGCTTTACAGGGGCAAACACCGGGGAGCTGTTTTTT; CDR3: CASSFTGANTGELFF
size: NA; V: TRBV5-1; J: TRBJ2-3; D: TRBD2; DNA: TGCGCCAGCAGCGATAGCGGGAGAACAGATACGCAGTATTTT; CDR3: CASSDSGRTDTQYF
size: NA; V: TRBV5-1; J: TRBJ1-1; D: TRBD1; DNA: TGCGCCAGCAGCTTTTCAGCTGGGACAGGGAACCTTGAAGCTTTCTTT; CDR3: CASSFSAGTGNLEAFF
size: NA; V: TRBV9; J: TRBJ2-1; D: NA; DNA: TGTGCCAGCAGCGTAGAAGCGATGTTTTCCTACAATGAGCAGTTCTTC; CDR3: CASSVEAMFSYNEQFF
size: NA; V: TRBV7-3; J: TRBJ2-1; D: TRBD2; DNA: TGTGCCAGCAGCTTATTGAGCGGGAGGAGCAATGAGCAGTTCTTC; CDR3: CASSLLSGRSNEQFF
size: NA; V: TRBV25-1; J: TRBJ2-1; D: TRBD2; DNA: TGTGCCAGCAGTTCCAGGACTAGCTCGTACAATGAGCAGTTCTTC; CDR3: CASSSRTSSYNEQFF
size: NA; V: TRBV5-1; J: TRBJ2-7; D: NA; DNA: TGCGCCAGCAGCTTGGCGGTACAGGGAGACGAGCAGTACTTC; CDR3: CASSLAVQGDEQYF
size: NA; V: TRBV20-1; J: TRBJ2-1; D: NA; DNA: TGCAGTGCTGATGATCGCGTCTTC; CDR3: CSADDRVF
size: NA; V: TRBV6-5; J: TRBJ1-2; D: TRBD1; DNA: TGTGCCAGCAGTCTACCCGGGACAGATTATGGCTACACCTTC; CDR3: CASSLPGTDYGYTF
size: NA; V: TRBV27; J: TRBJ2-7; D: TRBD2; DNA: TGTGCCAGCAGCGCGGCGGGACTAGCCTACGAGCAGTACTTC; CDR3: CASSAAGLAYEQYF
size: NA; V: TRBV7-8; J: TRBJ1-2; D: NA; DNA: TGTGCCAGCAGCTTCCGGACTAGCGGTGGCTACACCTTC; CDR3: CASSFRTSGGYTF
size: few; V: TRBV7-2; J: TRBJ2-2; D: TRBD2; DNA: TGTGCCAGCAGCTTCATGACTAGCGGGACCGGGGAGCTGTTTTTT; CDR3: CASSFMTSGTGELFF
size: NA; V: TRBV18; J: TRBJ1-1; D: NA; DNA: TGTGCCAGCTCTGAGGGTGGATGGACTGAAGCTTTCTTT; CDR3: CASSEGGWTEAFF
size: NA; V: TRBV6-1; J: TRBJ2-7; D: TRBD2; DNA: TGTGCCAGCAGCCGGGGGGGCCCCCGGGAGCAGTACTTC; CDR3: CASSRGGPREQYF